This T cell receptor (beta chain) comes out of a study of cytomegalovirus exposure and HLA in healthy donors. Turning to the study itself: An early release of data contained 75 million to 100 million unique TCRs, which came from HLA-typed donors.

Only a few counts were recorded for this clone. Both 60 Vbeta primers and 13 Jbeta primers went into the PCR. Clones were read by immunoSEQ multiplex PCR, and TCRdb kept only the in-frame ones, dropping some. The table includes 200,000 to 250,000 clones, almost 80% detected once. Germline assignment: CDR1 SEHNR and CDR2 FQNEAQ (reference sequence). The V end lost 1 base, the J end lost 3 bases, and 18 bases lay between the germline ends. The CDR3 runs 17 residues. The chain has TRBV7-9 and TRBJ2-5; D possibly corresponds to TRBD2 (6 bases). This clonotype was sampled from a man younger than 35 in good health and CMV-seronegative. The sample consisted of PBMCs. The CDR3 nucleotides are TGTGCCAGCAGCTTAGGGAAGGTCGGGAGAGGGGAAGAGACCCAGTACTTC. Protein product: CASSLGKVGRGEETQYF.